These T cell receptor beta chains were read from a single sample in a study of Ad26.COV2.S vaccination and SARS-CoV-2 variants. Profiled with immunoSEQ multiplex PCR; TCRdb holds only in-frame clones, not every one. Of about 460,000 clones in the sample, roughly nine tenths were seen once. The input for sequencing was peripheral blood, taken in a trial of Ad26.COV2.S vaccine versus placebo. These receptors were obtained from a person between 18 and 65 years old who received the Ad26.COV2.S COVID-19 vaccine or a placebo. The CDR3 runs from the conserved cysteine through the conserved F or W. The D gene is left open where the match is weak. A clone size is listed for some rows: how often the clone was seen (once, few, many), or a class if it is expanded.

J	V	D	size	DNA	CDR3
TRBJ2-2	TRBV5-4	TRBD1	few	TGTGCCAGCAGCTCCGACAGGGCTGGGGAGCTGTTTTTT	CASSSDRAGELFF
TRBJ2-5	TRBV3-1/TRBV3-2	.	.	TGTGCCAGCAGCCAAGTCTCAGCGGGCGCTGAGACCCAGTACTTC	CASSQVSAGAETQYF
TRBJ2-2	TRBV5-1	TRBD2	.	TGCGCCAGCAGCCCACGACTAGCGTCCGGGGAGCTGTTTTTT	CASSPRLASGELFF
TRBJ2-7	TRBV7-8	.	.	TGTGCCAGCAGCCAGACCTACACAGCGGGTACCTACGAGCAGTACTTC	CASSQTYTAGTYEQYF
TRBJ2-1	TRBV7-9	TRBD1	.	TGTGCCAGCAGCTTAGCCGACAGGGCCGGGAATGAGCAGTTCTTC	CASSLADRAGNEQFF
TRBJ1-4	TRBV28	TRBD1	.	TGTGCCAGCAGTTCCAACAGGGGGAAAGGGGAAAAACTGTTTTTT	CASSSNRGKGEKLFF
TRBJ1-2	TRBV11-2	TRBD1	.	TGTGCCAGCAGCTTAGATCAGACAGGGGATTCGAGACACTATGGCTACACCTTC	CASSLDQTGDSRHYGYTF
TRBJ1-5	TRBV18	.	.	TGTGCCAGCTCACCGTCGGGCAATCAGCCCCAGCATTTT	CASSPSGNQPQHF
TRBJ2-3	TRBV2	.	.	TGTGCCAGCAGTGGGGCAGGGACCTTCACAGATACGCAGTATTTT	CASSGAGTFTDTQYF
TRBJ2-2	TRBV2	.	.	TGTGCCAGCAGCCCGGTAAGGACAATCTCGGACACCGGGGAGCTGTTTTTT	CASSPVRTISDTGELFF
TRBJ1-5	TRBV27	.	once	TGTGCCAGCAGTTTATCTGCCAGTCAGCCCCAGCATTTT	CASSLSASQPQHF
TRBJ1-4	TRBV3-1/TRBV3-2	.	.	TGTGCCAGCAGCCAGAAGGACAGAGGACTAACAACTAATGAAAAACTGTTTTTT	CASSQKDRGLTTNEKLFF
TRBJ2-7	TRBV27	.	.	TGTGCCAGCAGTCTATCAGACGGCTACGAGCAGTACTTC	CASSLSDGYEQYF
TRBJ2-1	TRBV10-3	.	.	TGTGCCATCAGTCCATCCGTCGGGGAGTTCGGGAATGAGCAGTTCTTC	CAISPSVGEFGNEQFF
TRBJ2-7	TRBV7-8	.	.	TGTGCCAGCAGCGTCCGCCGGCCAGCCTACGAGCAGTACTTC	CASSVRRPAYEQYF
TRBJ1-3	TRBV11-2	.	.	TGTGCCAGCAGCTATGACACCTACTCTGGAAACACCATATATTTT	CASSYDTYSGNTIYF
TRBJ1-1	TRBV3-1/TRBV3-2	.	.	TGTGCCAGCAGCAGACACCCGATGAACACTGAAGCTTTCTTT	CASSRHPMNTEAFF
TRBJ1-2	TRBV12-3/TRBV12-4	TRBD1	.	TGTGCCAGCACCGGGACAGGGGCTGGTGGCTACACCTTC	CASTGTGAGGYTF
TRBJ2-7	TRBV7-2	.	.	TGTGCCAGCAGCCAACCACCGGGCCAGGGGCGCGAGCAGTACTTC	CASSQPPGQGREQYF
TRBJ1-6	TRBV4-3	TRBD1	.	TGCGCCAGCAGCCACGAACCGGGACAGGGTCAATACCCCCTCCACTTT	CASSHEPGQGQYPLHF
TRBJ2-4	TRBV28	TRBD1	.	TGTGCCAGCAGTTCGCCGGGACAGCGACCAAACTTAGCCAAAAACATTCAGTACTTC	CASSSPGQRPNLAKNIQYF
TRBJ2-7	TRBV19	.	.	TGTGCCAGTAGCAACGGCGAGGCCTACGAGCAGTACTTC	CASSNGEAYEQYF
TRBJ2-1	TRBV4-1	TRBD2	.	TGCGCCAGCAGCCAAGATAATAGCGGGGCCTACAATGAGCAGTTCTTC	CASSQDNSGAYNEQFF
TRBJ1-2	TRBV9	.	.	TGTGCCAGCAGCGCCTCTCACCCTGGGGGCCGGGCGTGGGGCTACACCTTC	CASSASHPGGRAWGYTF
TRBJ2-2	TRBV2	TRBD2	.	TGTGCCAGCAGCTCGACTAGCGGGGGGTTTCACACCGGGGAGCTGTTTTTT	CASSSTSGGFHTGELFF
TRBJ2-7	TRBV5-5	TRBD1	.	TGTGCCAGCAGCCGACAGGGGGCGCAGGTCGAGCAGTACTTC	CASSRQGAQVEQYF
TRBJ2-1	TRBV2	TRBD2	.	TGTGCCAGCAGCGAGACTAGCGGGAGGGCCACGGATCGTGTCTTC	CASSETSGRATDRVF
TRBJ2-2	TRBV7-8	.	.	TGTGCCAGCAGCTTAGCCCCCGGGAACACCGGGGAGCTGTTTTTT	CASSLAPGNTGELFF
TRBJ1-2	TRBV5-4	.	.	TGTGCCAGCAGCTTGGATTTGTCGGTTAACTATGGCTACACCTTC	CASSLDLSVNYGYTF
TRBJ1-1	TRBV7-3	.	.	TGTGCCAGCAGCTTAGGAGGGGGAATGAACACTGAAGCTTTCTTT	CASSLGGGMNTEAFF
TRBJ1-2	TRBV9	.	few	TGTGCCAGCAGCGTAGGCACCTATGGCTACACCTTC	CASSVGTYGYTF
TRBJ2-1	TRBV9	.	.	TGTGCCAGCAGCGGGCGACTTGGCTCCTACAATGAGCAGTTCTTC	CASSGRLGSYNEQFF
TRBJ2-3	TRBV7-9	TRBD1	.	TGTGCCAGCAGCCAAGACAGGGTTCCTTCTGATACGCAGTATTTT	CASSQDRVPSDTQYF
TRBJ2-3	TRBV5-1	.	.	TGCGCCAGCAGCGTTGAATTGGGTCTGGGCCCCAGCACAGATACGCAGTATTTT	CASSVELGLGPSTDTQYF
TRBJ2-6	TRBV7-3	.	.	TGTGCCAGCAGCTTCGCTGGCTCTGGGGCCAACGTCCTGACTTTC	CASSFAGSGANVLTF
TRBJ2-1	TRBV19	.	.	TGTGCCAGTAGTATAGCAGGGGCCCCTGGCAATGAGCAGTTCTTC	CASSIAGAPGNEQFF
TRBJ2-1	TRBV5-4	TRBD2	.	TGTGCCAGCAGCTTGGGGTCGCCTAGCGGGAGGGCCTACAATGAGCAGTTCTTC	CASSLGSPSGRAYNEQFF
TRBJ1-1	TRBV11-1	TRBD1	once	TGTGCCAGCAGCCCCCGGGACAGGGGGCTGTCCTTT	CASSPRDRGLSF
TRBJ2-1	TRBV4-1	TRBD1	.	TGCGCCAGCAGCCAAGTTGGACAGGGGGATGAGCAGTTCTTC	CASSQVGQGDEQFF
TRBJ1-2	TRBV7-9	.	.	TGTGCCAGCAGCCCACAGGGAGACTATGGCTACACCTTC	CASSPQGDYGYTF